Sequencing of this T cell receptor beta chain was carried out in a study of CXCR3-negative and CXCR3-positive naive CD8 T cells. The germline CDR1 and CDR2 sequences are MNHEY and SVGAGI. CDR3 length equals 18 residues. TRB cDNA was prepared as libraries by UMI-labeled 5' RACE. Following a re-call of the 5' RACE reads, TCRdb has one entry per CDR3 protein and lacks DNA. In total, the table holds around 40,000 distinct CDR3 sequences. This chain uses TRBV6-5 with TRBJ2-1; there is no DNA to check the TCRdb D call of TRBD2. Sample: naive CXCR3- CD8+ T cells from blood. Subset denoted: CD45RO-CCR7+CD27+CD95- naive CD8+ T cells lacking CXCR3 (TNR3-). The origin of this receptor is a human donor in good health. Some clones in this sample may be carry-over from other donors' samples. The CDR3 reads CASSYSPFLAGGGDEQFF.